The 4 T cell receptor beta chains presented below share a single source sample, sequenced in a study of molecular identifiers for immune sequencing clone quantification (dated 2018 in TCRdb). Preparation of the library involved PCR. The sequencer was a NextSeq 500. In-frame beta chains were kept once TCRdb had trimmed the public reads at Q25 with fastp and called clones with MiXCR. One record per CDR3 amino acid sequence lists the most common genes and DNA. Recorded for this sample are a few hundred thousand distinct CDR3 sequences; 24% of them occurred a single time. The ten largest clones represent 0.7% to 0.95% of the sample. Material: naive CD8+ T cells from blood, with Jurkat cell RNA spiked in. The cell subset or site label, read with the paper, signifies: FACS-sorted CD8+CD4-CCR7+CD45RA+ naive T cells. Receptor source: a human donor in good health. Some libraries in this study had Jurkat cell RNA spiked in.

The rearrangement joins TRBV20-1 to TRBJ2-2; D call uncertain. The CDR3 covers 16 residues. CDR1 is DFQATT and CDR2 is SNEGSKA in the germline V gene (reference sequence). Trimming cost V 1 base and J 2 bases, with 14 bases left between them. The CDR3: CSARALGPLNTGELFF. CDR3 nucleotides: TGCAGTGCTAGAGCCCTAGGGCCACTTAACACCGGGGAGCTGTTTTTT.

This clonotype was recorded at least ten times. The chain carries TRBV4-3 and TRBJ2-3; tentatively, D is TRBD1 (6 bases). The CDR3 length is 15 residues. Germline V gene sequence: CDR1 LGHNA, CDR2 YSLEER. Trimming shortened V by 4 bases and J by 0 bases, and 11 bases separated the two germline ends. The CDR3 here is CASSRYRASTDTQYF. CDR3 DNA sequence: TGCGCCAGCAGCCGATACAGGGCTAGCACAGATACGCAGTATTTT.

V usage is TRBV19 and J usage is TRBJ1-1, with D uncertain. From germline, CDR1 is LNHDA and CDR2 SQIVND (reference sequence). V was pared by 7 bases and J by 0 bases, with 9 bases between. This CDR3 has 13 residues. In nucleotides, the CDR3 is TGTGCCAGTATTGGATTGATGAACACTGAAGCTTTCTTT. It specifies CASIGLMNTEAFF.

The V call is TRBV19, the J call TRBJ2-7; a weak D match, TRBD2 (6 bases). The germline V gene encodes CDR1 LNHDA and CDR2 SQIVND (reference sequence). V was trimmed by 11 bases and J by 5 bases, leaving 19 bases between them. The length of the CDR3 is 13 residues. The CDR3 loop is CAAQEGGSHEQYF. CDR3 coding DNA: TGTGCCGCACAAGAAGGAGGGAGCCACGAGCAGTACTTC.